The clone carrying this T cell receptor beta chain was seen only once. Its antigen is undetermined. This entry belongs to a study of tumor-infiltrating lymphocytes in localized non-small cell lung cancer. Study context: Several tumor histologies, both smoking statuses, and some post-neoadjuvant chemotherapy samples were included. Tumor tissue and non-adjacent uninvolved lung came from each patient. Study results and caveats: T-cell fraction did not differ between immunotypes IM1 and IM2. Not all patients were TCR sequenced, owing to tissue quantity.

The assay was immunoSEQ multiplex PCR, and TCRdb's table has in-frame clones only and misses some. This table holds about 11,000 clones, about 86% found once. Sequenced material: uninvolved lung tissue not adjacent to the tumor. This TCR was recovered from a human donor with non-small cell lung cancer.

The CDR3, as DNA: TGTGCCAGCAGCTCTACAGGGAACCCTTATGGCTACACCTTC. Translation gives CASSSTGNPYGYTF. The chain recombines TRBV7-9 with TRBJ1-2; tentative D call: TRBD1 (6 bases). V lost 4 bases to trimming and J lost 5 bases, with 14 bases between them. Germline V gene sequence: CDR1 SEHNR, CDR2 FQNEAQ (reference sequence). This CDR3 region has 14 residues.